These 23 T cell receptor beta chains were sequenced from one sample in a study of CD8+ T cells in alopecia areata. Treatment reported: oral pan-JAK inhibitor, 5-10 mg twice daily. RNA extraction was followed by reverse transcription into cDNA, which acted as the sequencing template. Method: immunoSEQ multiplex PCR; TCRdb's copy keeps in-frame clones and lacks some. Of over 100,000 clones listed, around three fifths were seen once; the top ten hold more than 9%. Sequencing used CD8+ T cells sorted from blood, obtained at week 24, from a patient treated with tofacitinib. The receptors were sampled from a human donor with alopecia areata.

In DNA form, the CDR3 reads TGTGCCAGCAGCGTAGCCGGTGTTGGAGGGGGCTACACCTTC. It is translated as CASSVAGVGGGYTF. This chain uses TRBV9 with TRBJ1-2; no clear D gene. This CDR3 has 14 amino acids. V lost 0 bases and J lost 8, with 14 bases in between. From germline, CDR1 is SGDLS and CDR2 YYNGEE.

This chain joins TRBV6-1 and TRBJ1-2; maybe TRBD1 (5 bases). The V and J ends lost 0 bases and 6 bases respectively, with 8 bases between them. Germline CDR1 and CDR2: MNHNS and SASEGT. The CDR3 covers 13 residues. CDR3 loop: CASSEAEQDGYTF. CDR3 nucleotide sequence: TGTGCCAGCAGTGAAGCCGAACAGGATGGCTACACCTTC.

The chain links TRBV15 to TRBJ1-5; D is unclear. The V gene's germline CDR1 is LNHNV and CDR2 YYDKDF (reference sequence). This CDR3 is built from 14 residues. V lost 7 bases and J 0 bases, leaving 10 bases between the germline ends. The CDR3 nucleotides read TGTGCCACCAATGACGGATATAGCAATCAGCCCCAGCATTTT. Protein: CATNDGYSNQPQHF.

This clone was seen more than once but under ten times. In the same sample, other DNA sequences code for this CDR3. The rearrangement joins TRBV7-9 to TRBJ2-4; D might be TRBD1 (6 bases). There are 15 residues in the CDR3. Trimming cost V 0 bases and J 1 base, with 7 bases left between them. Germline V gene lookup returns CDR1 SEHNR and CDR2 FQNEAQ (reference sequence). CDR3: CASSLAQGAKNIQYF. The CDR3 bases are TGTGCCAGCAGCTTAGCTCAGGGGGCCAAAAACATTCAGTACTTC. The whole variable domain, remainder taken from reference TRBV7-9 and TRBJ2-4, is DTGVSQNPRHKITKRGQNVTFRCDPISEHNRLYWYRQTLGQGPEFLTYFQNEAQLEKSRLLSDRFSAERPKGSFSTLEIQRTEQGDSAMYLCASSLAQGAKNIQYFGAGTRLSVL.

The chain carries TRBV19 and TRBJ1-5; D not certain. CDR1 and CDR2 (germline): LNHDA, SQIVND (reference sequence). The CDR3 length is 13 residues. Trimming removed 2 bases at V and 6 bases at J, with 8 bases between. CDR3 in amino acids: CASSIYGIQPQHF. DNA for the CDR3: TGTGCCAGTAGTATATACGGGATTCAGCCCCAGCATTTT.

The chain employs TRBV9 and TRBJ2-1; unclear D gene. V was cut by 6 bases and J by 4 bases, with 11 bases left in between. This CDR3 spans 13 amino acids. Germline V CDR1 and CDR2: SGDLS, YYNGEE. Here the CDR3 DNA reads TGTGCCAGCAAAGGTCCGAGATACAATGAGCAGTTCTTC. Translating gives CASKGPRYNEQFF. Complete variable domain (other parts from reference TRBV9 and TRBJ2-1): DSGVTQTPKHLITATGQRVTLRCSPRSGDLSVYWYQQSLDQGLQFLIQYYNGEERAKGNILERFSAQQFPDLHSELNLSSLELGDSALYFCASKGPRYNEQFFGPGTRLTVL.

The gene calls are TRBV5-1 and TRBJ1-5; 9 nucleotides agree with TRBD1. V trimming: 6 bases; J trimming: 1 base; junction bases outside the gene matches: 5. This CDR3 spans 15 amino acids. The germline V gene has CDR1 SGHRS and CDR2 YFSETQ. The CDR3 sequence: CASTWTGESNQPQHF. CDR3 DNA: TGCGCCAGCACCTGGACAGGGGAAAGCAATCAGCCCCAGCATTTT.

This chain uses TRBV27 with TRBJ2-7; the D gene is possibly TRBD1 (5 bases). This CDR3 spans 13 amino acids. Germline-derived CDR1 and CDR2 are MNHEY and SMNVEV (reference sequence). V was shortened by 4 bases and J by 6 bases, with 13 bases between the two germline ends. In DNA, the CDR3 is TGTGCCAGCAGTTGGGGCCATGGCGGCGAGCAGTACTTC. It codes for CASSWGHGGEQYF.

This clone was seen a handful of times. CDR3 sequence reads: CAWSVRTSLVNEQFF. The CDR3 DNA reads as TGTGCCTGGAGTGTACGTACTAGCCTCGTTAATGAGCAGTTCTTC. The chain employs TRBV30 and TRBJ2-1; D might be TRBD2 (6 bases). The V and J ends lost 0 bases and 7 bases respectively, with 16 bases between them. The germline CDR1 and CDR2 sequences are GTSNPN and SVGIG (reference sequence). The CDR3 contains 15 residues.

The CDR3 is CASSKGLAGDNEQFF. The CDR3 DNA reads TGTGCCAGCAGTAAGGGACTAGCGGGGGACAATGAGCAGTTCTTC. This sequence joins TRBV6-5 and TRBJ2-1, with 14 bases lining up with TRBD2. The CDR3 sequence is 15 residues long. The ends lost 5 bases at V and 5 bases at J; junction bases unmatched: 2. Germline CDR1 reads MNHEY; CDR2 reads SVGAGI.

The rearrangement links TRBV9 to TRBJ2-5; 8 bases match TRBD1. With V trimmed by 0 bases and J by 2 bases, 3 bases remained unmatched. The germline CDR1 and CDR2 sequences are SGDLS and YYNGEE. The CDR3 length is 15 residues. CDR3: CASSVAGGPQETQYF. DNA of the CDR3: TGTGCCAGCAGCGTAGCAGGGGGCCCTCAAGAGACCCAGTACTTC.

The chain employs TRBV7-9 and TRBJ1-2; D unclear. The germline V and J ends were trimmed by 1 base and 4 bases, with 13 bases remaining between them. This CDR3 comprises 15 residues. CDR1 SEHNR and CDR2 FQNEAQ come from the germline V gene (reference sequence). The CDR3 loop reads CASSLDLTDIYGYTF. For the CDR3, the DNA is TGTGCCAGCAGCTTAGATCTAACTGACATCTATGGCTACACCTTC.

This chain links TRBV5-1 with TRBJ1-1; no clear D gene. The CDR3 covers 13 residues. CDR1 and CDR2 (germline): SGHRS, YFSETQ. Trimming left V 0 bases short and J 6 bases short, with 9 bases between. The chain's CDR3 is CASSLGASSEAFF. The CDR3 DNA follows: TGCGCCAGCAGCTTGGGAGCATCCTCTGAAGCTTTCTTT.

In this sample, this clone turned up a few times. The CDR3 sequence is CASRGGRALETQYF. The CDR3 region has the DNA TGTGCCAGTAGAGGGGGTCGGGCGTTGGAGACCCAGTACTTC. The V call is TRBV19, the J call TRBJ2-5; D perhaps matches TRBD1 (6 bases). The germline V gene has CDR1 LNHDA and CDR2 SQIVND (reference sequence). The CDR3 has 14 residues. With 6 bases removed from V and 5 bases from J, the gap between germline ends came to 16 bases.

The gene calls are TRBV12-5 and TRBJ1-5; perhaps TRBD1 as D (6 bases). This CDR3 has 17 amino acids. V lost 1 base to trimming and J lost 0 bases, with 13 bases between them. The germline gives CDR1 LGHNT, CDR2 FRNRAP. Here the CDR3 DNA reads TGTGCTAGTGGTTTGGGTGGCAGGGGCTATAGCAATCAGCCCCAGCATTTT. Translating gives CASGLGGRGYSNQPQHF.

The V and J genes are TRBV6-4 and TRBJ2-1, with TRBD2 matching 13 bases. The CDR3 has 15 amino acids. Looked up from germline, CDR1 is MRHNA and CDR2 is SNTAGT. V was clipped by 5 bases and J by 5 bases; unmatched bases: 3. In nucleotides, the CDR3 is TGTGCCAGCAGTACGACTAGCGGGGGGAACAATGAGCAGTTCTTC. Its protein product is CASSTTSGGNNEQFF.

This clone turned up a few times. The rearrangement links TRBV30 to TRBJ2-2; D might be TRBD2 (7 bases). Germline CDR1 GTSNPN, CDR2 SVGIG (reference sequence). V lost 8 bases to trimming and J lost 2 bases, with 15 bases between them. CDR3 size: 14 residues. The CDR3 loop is CALDGGLNTGELFF. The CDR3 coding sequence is TGTGCCCTTGACGGGGGGCTCAACACCGGGGAGCTGTTTTTT.

The CDR3 protein is CSDQSGNEQFF. The CDR3, as DNA: TGCAGCGACCAATCAGGGAATGAGCAGTTCTTC. The gene calls are TRBV29-1 and TRBJ2-1, with D possibly being TRBD1 (5 bases). CDR3 length: 11 residues. Germline V gives CDR1 SQVTM, CDR2 ANQGSEA. V lost 7 bases and J 7 bases, leaving 11 bases between the germline ends.

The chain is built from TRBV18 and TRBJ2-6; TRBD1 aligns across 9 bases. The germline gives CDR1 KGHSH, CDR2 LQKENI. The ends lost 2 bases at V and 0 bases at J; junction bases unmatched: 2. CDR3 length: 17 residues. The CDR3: CASSPDRGNSGANVLTF. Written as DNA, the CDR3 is TGTGCCAGCTCACCAGACAGGGGGAACTCTGGGGCCAACGTCCTGACTTTC.

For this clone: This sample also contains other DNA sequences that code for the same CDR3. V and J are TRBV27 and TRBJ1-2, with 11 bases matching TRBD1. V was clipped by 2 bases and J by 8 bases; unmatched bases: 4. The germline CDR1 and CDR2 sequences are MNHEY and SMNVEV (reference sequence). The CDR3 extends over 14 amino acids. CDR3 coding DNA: TGTGCCAGCAGTTTAGGACAGGGGGCTGGCGGCTACACCTTC. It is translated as CASSLGQGAGGYTF.

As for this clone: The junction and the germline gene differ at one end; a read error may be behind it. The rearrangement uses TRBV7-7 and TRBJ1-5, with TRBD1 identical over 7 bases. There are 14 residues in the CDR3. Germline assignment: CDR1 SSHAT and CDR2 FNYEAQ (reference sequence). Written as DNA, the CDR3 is TGTGCTAGCAGCTTAAAGGGGGCAAGTCAGCCCCAGCATTTT. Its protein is CASSLKGASQPQHF.

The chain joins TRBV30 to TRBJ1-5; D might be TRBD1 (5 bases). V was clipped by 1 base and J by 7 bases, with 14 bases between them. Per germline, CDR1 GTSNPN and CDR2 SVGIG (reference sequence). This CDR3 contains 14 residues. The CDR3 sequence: CAWSGYTEGQPQHF. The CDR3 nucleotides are TGTGCCTGGAGTGGATACACAGAGGGGCAGCCCCAGCATTTT.

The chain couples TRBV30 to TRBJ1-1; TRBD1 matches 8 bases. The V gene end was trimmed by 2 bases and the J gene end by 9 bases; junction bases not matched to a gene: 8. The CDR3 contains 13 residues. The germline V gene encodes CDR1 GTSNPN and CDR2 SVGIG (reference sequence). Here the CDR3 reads CAWSTGRQGKAFF. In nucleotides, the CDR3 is TGTGCCTGGAGTACCGGACGACAGGGGAAAGCTTTCTTT.